This T cell receptor delta chain was obtained from a study of gamma-delta T cells after stem cell transplantation. CDR1 and CDR2 from the germline V gene are GEAIGNYY and EKD. The length of the CDR3 is 14 residues. Trimming took 4 bases from V and 2 from J, leaving 13 bases between them. TCRdb re-analyzed the RT-PCR reads via CATT. The table lists around 1,300 delta-chain clones, around 5.1% of them singletons, with 30% to 35% in the top ten. As concerns this clone: The likely explanation is a read error, given a far larger clone one base away. Other nucleotide sequences from this sample produce the same CDR3.

The clonotype originates from a human donor. It is not recorded whose cells these are; they may come from a transplant donor. V gene TRDV2 combines with J gene TRDJ1; D unclear. Material for sequencing was gamma-delta T cells. The CDR3 here is CACDTVDQTDKLIF. In DNA form, the CDR3 reads TGTGCCTGTGATACCGTTGACCAAACCGATAAACTCATCTTT.